Sequencing of this T cell receptor (beta chain) was carried out in a study of beta chain features in type 1 diabetes. Study-level results: Type 1 diabetes patients had VDJ junctions that carried fewer insertions and more deletions. Moderately but significantly shorter TCRB CDR3s were found in Type 1 diabetes patients in all four CD4+ subsets. Researchers reported that naive, central memory and Treg TCRB repertoires appeared more similar in patients than in healthy donors.

Averaging around 110 mL, one heparinised blood draw came from each individual donor. This clone was found once. The antigen remains unidentified. cDNA synthesis used the whole RNA isolate, giving expressed TCRB sequences. The method was immunoSEQ multiplex PCR; TCRdb's version includes in-frame clones alone and lacks a portion of them. The repertoire consists of some 360,000 clones, with around a fifth occurring once and the leading ten covering around 0.045%. V gave up 0 bases and J gave up 5 bases, with 9 bases separating them. Per germline, CDR1 SGHRS and CDR2 YFSETQ. This CDR3 contains 13 residues.

Input material: naive CD4+ T cells from blood. This TCR derives from a woman between 18 and 29 years old in good health. The gene calls are TRBV5-1 and TRBJ2-7; weak D call: TRBD1 (5 bases). CDR3 DNA sequence: TGCGCCAGCAGCTTGGAAGTGGGGCACGAGCAGTACTTC. This gives the protein CASSLEVGHEQYF.